The clone carrying this T cell receptor (beta chain) was counted between two and nine times. The antigen is undetermined. The source of the sample is a study of cytomegalovirus exposure and HLA in healthy donors. CDR3 length: 16 amino acids. CDR1 SGHAT and CDR2 FQNNGV come from the germline V gene. V was pared by 5 bases and J by 5 bases, with 7 bases of the junction left unmatched. Primers for the PCR totalled 60 Vbeta and 13 Jbeta. Assay used: immunoSEQ multiplex PCR; TCRdb lists only in-frame clones, some missing. The table shows fewer than 150,000 clones, with around three quarters occurring only once. General study findings and limits: In a later analysis, specific HLA alleles were associated with more than 15,000 TCR beta sequences at a 0.05 false discovery rate.

This sequence originates from a man younger than 45 in good health and CMV-seronegative. The source material was PBMCs. This chain uses TRBV11-2 with TRBJ2-3; 13 bases align to TRBD2. The DNA for the CDR3 is TGTGCCAGCAGCCTAACTAGCGGGGGGGAAAGAGATACGCAGTATTTT. This translates into CASSLTSGGERDTQYF. Filled out from reference TRBV11-2 and TRBJ2-3, the complete variable domain reads EAGVAQSPRYKIIEKRQSVAFWCNPISGHATLYWYQQILGQGPKLLIQFQNNGVVDDSQLPKDRFSAERLKGVDSTLKIQPAKLEDSAVYLCASSLTSGGERDTQYFGPGTRLTVL.